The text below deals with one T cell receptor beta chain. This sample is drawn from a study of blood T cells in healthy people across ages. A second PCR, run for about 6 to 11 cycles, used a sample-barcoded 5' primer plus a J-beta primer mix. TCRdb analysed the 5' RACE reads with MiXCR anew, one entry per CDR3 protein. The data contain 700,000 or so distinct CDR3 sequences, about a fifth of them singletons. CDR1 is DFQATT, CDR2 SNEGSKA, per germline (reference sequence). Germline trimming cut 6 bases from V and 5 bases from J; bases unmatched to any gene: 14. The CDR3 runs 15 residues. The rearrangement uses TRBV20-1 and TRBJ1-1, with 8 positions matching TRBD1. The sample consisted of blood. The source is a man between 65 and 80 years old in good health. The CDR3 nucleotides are TGCAGTGCAAAGTCGGGGCAGGGGGCAGATACTGAAGCTTTCTTT. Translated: CSAKSGQGADTEAFF.